These 30 T cell receptor beta chains were sequenced from one sample in a study of T cell responses to AZD1222 COVID-19 vaccine. Assay used: immunoSEQ multiplex PCR; TCRdb lists only in-frame clones, some missing. The sample contains around 87,000 clones, 75% to 90% of which appear only once. This sample comprised peripheral blood, obtained 28 days after the second AZD1222 dose. The receptors shown here come from an adult who received the AZD1222 COVID-19 vaccine.

This clone has a single count. The rearrangement uses TRBV21-1 and TRBJ1-6. TRBV21-1 is a pseudogene. The CDR3 length is 18 residues. CDR3 sequence: CASSLNRGGQEYNSPLHF. The CDR3 DNA reads TGTGCCAGCAGCCTCAATAGAGGGGGGCAAGAGTATAATTCACCCCTCCACTTT.

V is TRBV7-2 and J is TRBJ2-7; 9 bases match TRBD2. Germline values: CDR1 SGHTA, CDR2 FQGNSA. V dropped 3 bases and J dropped 0; count of bases not matched to a gene: 6. The length of the CDR3 is 16 residues. The CDR3 region has the DNA TGTGCCAGCAGCTTTAGCGGGGGCCAGAGCTCCTACGAGCAGTACTTC. Translated: CASSFSGGQSSYEQYF.

The V and J genes are TRBV19 and TRBJ2-7; TRBD2 matches at 7 bases. J gave up 2 bases and V 0 bases, and 7 bases lay outside the gene matches. This CDR3 region has 16 residues. Germline-derived CDR1 and CDR2 are LNHDA and SQIVND (reference sequence). CDR3 nucleotide sequence: TGTGCCAGTAGTATAGATGTGCAGGGAGGGACCTACGAGCAGTACTTC. Residues: CASSIDVQGGTYEQYF. Full variable domain (outside the CDR3, taken from reference TRBV19 and TRBJ2-7): DGGITQSPKYLFRKEGQNVTLSCEQNLNHDAMYWYRQDPGQGLRLIYYSQIVNDFQKGDIAEGYSVSREKKESFPLTVTSAQKNPTAFYLCASSIDVQGGTYEQYFGPGTRLTVT.

The rearrangement uses TRBV6-1 and TRBJ2-1; D ambiguous. This CDR3 has 17 residues. The V and J ends lost 0 bases and 0 bases respectively, with 12 bases between them. Germline CDR1 is MNHNS and CDR2 is SASEGT. The CDR3 sequence is CASSEARKLSSYNEQFF. The CDR3 DNA reads TGTGCCAGCAGTGAAGCCCGGAAATTAAGCTCCTACAATGAGCAGTTCTTC.

The sample holds a few counts of this clone. The genes are TRBV10-3 and TRBJ1-1; tentatively, D is TRBD1 (5 bases). CDR1 ENHRY and CDR2 SYGVKD come from the germline V gene. V lost 7 bases to trimming and J lost 3 bases, with 18 bases between them. The CDR3 consists of 15 residues. The CDR3 loop is CAITGTGDGDTEAFF. The CDR3 region has the DNA TGTGCCATCACCGGAACAGGAGATGGCGACACTGAAGCTTTCTTT.

This chain uses TRBV27 with TRBJ1-1; D ambiguous. Germline lookup yields CDR1 MNHEY and CDR2 SMNVEV (reference sequence). CDR3 size: 14 residues. The ends were cut back, 1 base at V and 2 bases at J, with 8 bases in the middle. The CDR3 protein is CASSLLALNTEAFF. CDR3 bases: TGTGCCAGCAGTTTATTGGCCCTCAACACTGAAGCTTTCTTT.

The chain recombines TRBV9 with TRBJ2-7, with 9 bases fitting TRBD1. Germline loops: CDR1 SGDLS, CDR2 YYNGEE. The junction had 6 bases not matched to a gene; V was cut back by 4 bases and J by 1 base. This CDR3 region has 15 residues. The CDR3 sequence: CASSPGTGFSYEQYF. The CDR3 DNA follows: TGTGCCAGCAGCCCCGGGACAGGGTTTTCCTACGAGCAGTACTTC.

On this clone itself: One end of the junction fails to match germline, which may point to a read error. This chain uses TRBV7-2 with TRBJ1-2, with D possibly being TRBD1 (5 bases). The germline V gene encodes CDR1 SGHTA and CDR2 FQGNSA. The CDR3 spans 16 residues. CDR3 amino acids: CASSLAGSGANYGYTF. The CDR3 DNA reads as TGTGCCAGCAGCCTAGCAGGGTCGGGGGCTAACTATGGCTACACCTTC.

The chain links TRBV11-2 to TRBJ2-3; the D gene is possibly TRBD2 (5 bases). The ends were cut back, 4 bases at V and 0 bases at J, with 8 bases in the middle. CDR3 length equals 14 residues. Germline CDR1 reads SGHAT; CDR2 reads FQNNGV. This chain's CDR3 is CASSSAGSTDTQYF. The CDR3 bases are TGTGCCAGCAGCTCGGCGGGTAGCACAGATACGCAGTATTTT.

The chain employs TRBV21-1 and TRBJ1-1. TRBV21-1 has pseudogene status. The CDR3 spans 13 residues. CDR3 bases: TGTGCCAGCAGCAAAGCCCCCAACACTGAAGCTTTCTTT. As protein: CASSKAPNTEAFF.

The genes are TRBV7-6 and TRBJ1-4, with TRBD1 matching 7 bases. Germline V CDR1 and CDR2: SGHVS, FNYEAQ. The CDR3 covers 15 residues. J was trimmed by 7 bases and V by 0 bases; bases with no gene match: 5. The chain's CDR3 is CASSLAEGALEKLFF. The CDR3 DNA follows: TGTGCCAGCAGCTTAGCTGAGGGGGCGCTTGAAAAACTGTTTTTT.

The rearrangement links TRBV2 to TRBJ2-3; 7 bases agree with TRBD1. The CDR3 is 12 residues long. With 6 bases clipped from V and 3 bases from J, the junction kept 0 bases outside the gene matches. Per germline, CDR1 SNHLY and CDR2 FYNNEI. CDR3 loop: CASRTGTDTQYF. The DNA for the CDR3 is TGTGCCAGCAGGACAGGGACAGATACGCAGTATTTT.

The chain is built from TRBV2 and TRBJ2-2, with D possibly matching TRBD1 (5 bases). This CDR3 is built from 15 residues. The V gene's germline CDR1 is SNHLY and CDR2 FYNNEI. The V gene lost 6 bases and the J gene lost 4 bases, with 15 bases spanning the gap. CDR3 nucleotide sequence: TGTGCCAGCAGCGGACACGTACCTCTCACCGGGGAGCTGTTTTTT. Its protein is CASSGHVPLTGELFF.

The genes are TRBV27 and TRBJ1-5, with D uncertain. Germline values: CDR1 MNHEY, CDR2 SMNVEV (reference sequence). The CDR3 is 15 residues long. Trimming pared 2 bases from V and 7 bases from J, leaving 15 bases between. In DNA, the CDR3 is TGTGCCAGCAGTTTAAGCGGAGACAACGAACAGCCCCAGCATTTT. This encodes CASSLSGDNEQPQHF.

The rearrangement uses TRBV19 and TRBJ2-2; TRBD1 might be the D (6 bases). Germline assignment: CDR1 LNHDA and CDR2 SQIVND (reference sequence). CDR3 length: 15 residues. The ends were cut back, 1 base at V and 4 bases at J, with 10 bases in the middle. The CDR3 is CASSIVGQITGELFF. CDR3 coding DNA: TGTGCCAGTAGTATAGTTGGACAGATCACCGGGGAGCTGTTTTTT.

V is TRBV6-2 or TRBV6-3 and J is TRBJ1-1, with 7 bases that match TRBD1. Per the germline V gene, CDR1 is MNHEY and CDR2 is SVGEGT. After removal of 3 bases from V and 5 bases from J, the junction contained 3 bases not matched to a gene. The CDR3 is made up of 13 amino acids. The CDR3 spells CASSYIRGTEAFF. Written as DNA, the CDR3 is TGTGCCAGCAGTTATATCAGGGGGACTGAAGCTTTCTTT.

V is TRBV5-6 and J is TRBJ2-7; D is perhaps TRBD1 (6 bases). From germline, CDR1 is SGHDT and CDR2 YYEEEE. Trimming took 4 bases from V and 6 from J, leaving 11 bases between them. The CDR3 is 12 amino acids. CDR3 sequence reads: CASSGGPFEQYF. The CDR3 DNA follows: TGTGCCAGCAGCGGGGGCCCCTTCGAGCAGTACTTC.

This clone was seen once. The CDR3 region is CASSETRGRGYTF. The CDR3 DNA reads TGTGCCAGCAGTGAGACGAGGGGCAGGGGCTACACCTTC. The chain links TRBV27 to TRBJ1-2; possibly TRBD1 for D (5 bases). This CDR3 has 13 residues. In germline, CDR1 is MNHEY, CDR2 SMNVEV (reference sequence). V gave up 5 bases and J gave up 8 bases, with 15 bases separating them.

The chain recombines TRBV7-8 with TRBJ1-6; TRBD1 might be the D (5 bases). Per germline, CDR1 SGHVS and CDR2 FQNEAQ. Trimming pared 5 bases from V and 0 bases from J, leaving 14 bases between. The CDR3 length is 17 residues. The CDR3 coding sequence is TGTGCCAGCAGCACAGGCCCCATTAACTCCTATAATTCACCCCTCCACTTT. This encodes CASSTGPINSYNSPLHF.

The V gene is TRBV10-3, the J gene TRBJ2-5, with TRBD2 matching 8 bases. Germline CDR1 and CDR2: ENHRY and SYGVKD. The CDR3 length is 15 residues. V lost 0 bases to trimming and J lost 7 bases; unmatched junction nucleotides: 7. CDR3 protein: CAISESAREEVTQYF. CDR3 sequence (DNA): TGTGCCATCAGTGAGTCAGCGCGGGAGGAGGTGACCCAGTACTTC.

V and J are TRBV27 and TRBJ1-2, with 8 bases that match TRBD1. Germline lookup yields CDR1 MNHEY and CDR2 SMNVEV (reference sequence). The CDR3 totals 16 residues. Trimming at V came to 6 bases and at J to 5 bases, leaving 14 bases not matched to a gene. The CDR3 DNA is TGTGCCAGCAGGCGAGCCCGGGACAGGTCCGTGTATGGCTACACCTTC. This sequence encodes CASRRARDRSVYGYTF.

For the CDR3, the DNA is TGTGCCAGCAGCGGACTTCCGGGACCCCCAAATCAGCCCCAGCATTTT. Its protein is CASSGLPGPPNQPQHF. The V gene is TRBV9, the J gene TRBJ1-5; D perhaps matches TRBD1 (5 bases). This CDR3 is built from 16 residues. V lost 3 bases to trimming and J lost 4 bases, with 17 bases between them. The germline V gene has CDR1 SGDLS and CDR2 YYNGEE.

The chain carries TRBV28 and TRBJ1-3; D remains unclear. This CDR3 contains 12 residues. The germline V and J ends were trimmed by 8 bases and 6 bases, with 11 bases remaining between them. CDR1 is MDHEN and CDR2 is SYDVKM in the germline V gene. The CDR3 region is CASPDGLNTIYF. For the CDR3, the DNA is TGTGCCAGCCCGGACGGGCTAAACACCATATATTTT.

The J gene is TRBJ1-5, the V gene TRBV5-6; D is unresolved. V shed 0 bases and J shed 0 bases, with 7 bases lying between them. The germline V gene encodes CDR1 SGHDT and CDR2 YYEEEE. This CDR3 region has 15 residues. The CDR3 coding sequence is TGTGCCAGCAGCTTGGCCCCGAATAGCAATCAGCCCCAGCATTTT. Protein product: CASSLAPNSNQPQHF.

This chain uses TRBV7-8 with TRBJ2-5; D could derive from TRBD1 or TRBD2 (7 bases each). Germline V gene lookup returns CDR1 SGHVS and CDR2 FQNEAQ. V lost 7 bases and J lost 5, with 20 bases in between. CDR3 length: 15 amino acids. As DNA, the CDR3 is TGTGCCAGCACCAGAGACAGGGAGGGTCGTGAGACCCAGTACTTC. This codes for CASTRDREGRETQYF. The full variable domain, completed using reference TRBV7-8 and TRBJ2-5, is GAGVSQSPRYKVAKRGQDVALRCDPISGHVSLFWYQQALGQGPEFLTYFQNEAQLDKSGLPSDRFFAERPEGSVSTLKIQRTQQEDSAVYLCASTRDREGRETQYFGPGTRLLVL.

This clone was found once. In DNA, the CDR3 is TGTGCCAGCAGCCCAGAGCTGACAGGGCGAGAGACCCAGTACTTC. This sequence encodes CASSPELTGRETQYF. This chain joins TRBV9 and TRBJ2-5, with TRBD1 matching over 7 bases. Germline CDR1 is SGDLS and CDR2 is YYNGEE. This CDR3 comprises 15 residues. After removal of 4 bases from V and 4 bases from J, the junction contained 10 bases not matched to a gene.

The chain has TRBV4-3 and TRBJ1-2; a possible D gene is TRBD1 (6 bases). CDR3 size: 15 residues. Germline V lookup: CDR1 LGHNA, CDR2 YSLEER. Trimming stripped 0 bases from V and 2 bases from J, with 10 bases between. The CDR3: CASSQDPTGNYGYTF. CDR3 coding DNA: TGCGCCAGCAGCCAAGATCCTACAGGGAACTATGGCTACACCTTC.

The chain couples TRBV18 to TRBJ1-1; D is undetermined. V lost 1 base to trimming and J lost 5 bases, with 14 bases between them. CDR3 length equals 15 residues. Germline assignment: CDR1 KGHSH and CDR2 LQKENI. DNA of the CDR3: TGTGCCAGCTCACCACGGGAGGAGGGTTGGACTGAAGCTTTCTTT. This sequence encodes CASSPREEGWTEAFF.

V and J are TRBV19 and TRBJ1-2, with no clear D. The CDR3 has 13 amino acids. V lost 6 bases and J lost 2, with 10 bases in between. Looked up from germline, CDR1 is LNHDA and CDR2 is SQIVND (reference sequence). CDR3 nucleotides: TGTGCCAGTAGCCTAGGACGGAACTATGGCTACACCTTC. Amino acids: CASSLGRNYGYTF.

This chain uses TRBV5-1 with TRBJ1-1; D call uncertain. V was cut by 0 bases and J by 4 bases, with 13 bases left in between. CDR3 length: 15 residues. Germline V gives CDR1 SGHRS, CDR2 YFSETQ. CDR3: CASSLERPAGTEAFF. CDR3 DNA sequence: TGCGCCAGCAGCTTGGAAAGGCCGGCGGGCACTGAAGCTTTCTTT.